This entry lists 23 T cell receptor beta chains sequenced from one sample in a study of a mutant IDH1 vaccine in newly diagnosed glioma. The time point denotes: week 5, during vaccination. Doses comprised 300 ug of mutant IDH1 20-mer peptide each, plus topical imiquimod. No antigen is known for these receptors. Measured with immunoSEQ multiplex PCR; TCRdb has only the in-frame clones, and not every one. The table includes about 25,000 clones, roughly 77% detected once. The source material was PBMCs, sampled from a glioma patient whose treatment included an IDH1 peptide vaccine. The origin of the receptors is a man aged 40-55 years with glioma.

The chain combines TRBV5-1 with TRBJ1-2; no clear D gene. Germline CDR1 and CDR2: SGHRS and YFSETQ. The CDR3 has 14 amino acids. Trimming took off 0 bases at V and 4 bases at J, with 10 bases between the two ends. CDR3 sequence (DNA): TGCGCCAGCAGCTTGGAAGCGACTCTCTATGGCTACACCTTC. Protein: CASSLEATLYGYTF.

The chain joins TRBV27 to TRBJ2-2, with TRBD2 matching over 10 bases. V shed 3 bases and J 7 bases; nucleotides not matched to a gene: 8. The CDR3 loop spans 16 amino acids. Germline loops: CDR1 MNHEY, CDR2 SMNVEV (reference sequence). The CDR3 region is CASSFASGRGGGELFF. DNA of the CDR3: TGTGCCAGCAGTTTTGCAAGCGGGAGGGGTGGCGGGGAGCTGTTTTTT.

This clone was seen a handful of times. This sequence joins TRBV9 and TRBJ1-5; D is possibly TRBD1 (5 bases). Looked up from germline, CDR1 is SGDLS and CDR2 is YYNGEE. The CDR3 loop spans 14 amino acids. V shed 4 bases and J shed 0 bases, with 8 bases lying between them. The CDR3: CASSRGVSNQPQHF. For the CDR3, the DNA is TGTGCCAGCAGCCGAGGGGTTAGCAATCAGCCCCAGCATTTT. Supplemented by reference TRBV9 and TRBJ1-5, the full variable domain reads DSGVTQTPKHLITATGQRVTLRCSPRSGDLSVYWYQQSLDQGLQFLIQYYNGEERAKGNILERFSAQQFPDLHSELNLSSLELGDSALYFCASSRGVSNQPQHFGDGTRLSIL.

V gene TRBV27 combines with J gene TRBJ2-2; no reliable D call. CDR3 size: 14 residues. CDR1 and CDR2 from the germline V gene are MNHEY and SMNVEV (reference sequence). With 3 bases removed from V and 6 bases from J, the gap between germline ends came to 11 bases. The DNA of the CDR3 is TGTGCCAGCAGTTTCGGTAGTTCCCCCGGGGAGCTGTTTTTT. Amino acid sequence: CASSFGSSPGELFF.

The chain has TRBV5-1 and TRBJ2-3, with D possibly being TRBD1 (6 bases). The CDR3 contains 15 residues. Per the germline V gene, CDR1 is SGHRS and CDR2 is YFSETQ. The V end lost 0 bases, the J end lost 0 bases, and 8 bases lay between the germline ends. The CDR3: CASSLAGASTDTQYF. As DNA, the CDR3 is TGCGCCAGCAGCTTGGCAGGGGCCAGCACAGATACGCAGTATTTT.

The rearrangement links TRBV11-2 to TRBJ1-2; TRBD1 is a possible D gene (5 bases). The CDR3 runs 15 residues. Germline V gene data show CDR1 as SGHAT and CDR2 as FQNNGV. V was pared by 5 bases and J by 5 bases, with 18 bases between. In DNA form, the CDR3 reads TGTGCCAGCAGCCCCGGGCGGGCGTGGGGGTATGGCTACACCTTC. Translated, it gives CASSPGRAWGYGYTF.

The chain joins TRBV18 to TRBJ1-2; no clear D. CDR1 is KGHSH, CDR2 LQKENI, per germline. The V end was cut by 1 base, the J end by 3 bases, with 6 bases between. The CDR3 spans 13 residues. CDR3 DNA: TGTGCCAGCTCACCACGGGGAGACTATGGCTACACCTTC. Translated: CASSPRGDYGYTF.

The chain recombines TRBV10-2 with TRBJ2-1; 10 nucleotides match TRBD2. The J segment lost 9 bases and the V segment lost 4 bases, leaving 6 bases of the junction unmatched. The germline V gene has CDR1 WSHSY and CDR2 SAAADI. This CDR3 contains 14 residues. CDR3 nucleotide sequence: TGCGCCAGCAGTGGTGAGCGGGAGGGTTTTGAGCAGTTCTTC. Translated, it gives CASSGEREGFEQFF.

The CDR3: CASSPGQGVIDNSPLHF. Written as DNA, the CDR3 is TGTGCCAGCAGCCCCGGACAGGGGGTCATAGATAATTCACCCCTCCACTTT. The rearrangement links TRBV12-1 to TRBJ1-6; the table's D call, TRBD1, has no DNA check behind it. TRBV12-1 is designated a pseudogene. The CDR3 sequence is 17 residues long.

The V and J genes are TRBV4-1 and TRBJ2-2, with D tentatively TRBD1 or TRBD2 (5 bases each). The CDR3 loop spans 20 amino acids. Germline values: CDR1 MGHRA, CDR2 YSYEKL. Trimming left V 4 bases short and J 3 bases short, with 27 bases between. DNA of the CDR3: TGCGCCAGCAGCCTATACGCCGGCCCGGGGCTCCAAAAATACACCGGGGAGCTGTTTTTT. Its protein is CASSLYAGPGLQKYTGELFF.

This clone showed up just once. The V gene is TRBV10-3, the J gene TRBJ2-3; no clear D. Germline-derived CDR1 and CDR2 are ENHRY and SYGVKD. The CDR3 has 14 residues. V lost 5 bases and J 0 bases, leaving 9 bases between the germline ends. The CDR3 DNA is TGTGCCATCAGTCGATTAGCTAGCACAGATACGCAGTATTTT. Its translation is CAISRLASTDTQYF.

The rearrangement uses TRBV9 and TRBJ1-1, with a weak D call TRBD1 (5 bases). The ends were cut back, 4 bases at V and 0 bases at J, with 16 bases in the middle. The CDR3 has 16 amino acids. Germline V gene sequence: CDR1 SGDLS, CDR2 YYNGEE. This CDR3 is CASSPTPGRMNTEAFF. CDR3 DNA sequence: TGTGCCAGCAGCCCAACACCGGGACGAATGAACACTGAAGCTTTCTTT.

This clone was picked up a small number of times. The CDR3 DNA reads as TGTGCCTGGGACGGGACAGGGGGAAATCAGCCCCAGCATTTT. Amino acids: CAWDGTGGNQPQHF. The chain is built from TRBV30 and TRBJ1-5, with 11 bases that match TRBD1. Trimming cost V 5 bases and J 4 bases; bases outside gene matches: 4. This CDR3 spans 14 amino acids. Germline CDR1 GTSNPN, CDR2 SVGIG (reference sequence). The complete variable domain, with remaining parts taken from reference TRBV30 and TRBJ1-5, reads SQTIHQWPATLVQPVGSPLSLECTVEGTSNPNLYWYRQAAGRGLQLLFYSVGIGQISSEVPQNLSASRPQDRQFILSSKKLLLSDSGFYLCAWDGTGGNQPQHFGDGTRLSIL.

This clone was seen once. This rearrangement joins TRBV19 to TRBJ1-1; no clear D gene. The CDR3 spans 12 residues. Looked up from germline, CDR1 is LNHDA and CDR2 is SQIVND (reference sequence). The germline V and J ends were trimmed by 5 bases and 1 base, with 5 bases remaining between them. CDR3 sequence: CASSFSNTEAFF. The CDR3 nucleotides are TGTGCCAGTAGTTTCTCGAACACTGAAGCTTTCTTT.

The chain joins TRBV11-1 to TRBJ1-2, with 11 positions matching TRBD1. V shed 5 bases and J 8 bases; nucleotides not matched to a gene: 4. This CDR3 spans 13 amino acids. In germline, CDR1 is SGHAT, CDR2 FQDESV (reference sequence). CDR3 coding DNA: TGTGCCAGCAGCAGGACAGGGGGCGGAGGCTACACCTTC. Translation: CASSRTGGGGYTF. Filled out from reference TRBV11-1 and TRBJ1-2, the complete variable domain reads EAEVAQSPRYKITEKSQAVAFWCDPISGHATLYWYRQILGQGPELLVQFQDESVVDDSQLPKDRFSAERLKGVDSTLKIQPAELGDSAMYLCASSRTGGGGYTFGSGTRLTVV.

V is TRBV2 and J is TRBJ2-7; 10 nucleotides match TRBD1. After removal of 6 bases from V and 3 bases from J, the junction contained 2 bases not matched to a gene. The CDR3 is 13 amino acids. Germline CDR1 reads SNHLY; CDR2 reads FYNNEI. The CDR3 loop is CASRGTGVYEQYF. As DNA, the CDR3 is TGTGCCAGCAGGGGGACAGGGGTCTACGAGCAGTACTTC.

The chain combines TRBV6-5 with TRBJ2-1, with TRBD2 matching 7 bases. The CDR3 runs 15 residues. V gave up 6 bases and J gave up 9 bases; unmatched junction bases: 14. Per the germline V gene, CDR1 is MNHEY and CDR2 is SVGAGI. The CDR3 nucleotides are TGTGCCAGCAGCCCCCGCGGCGGGAGTTTTGGTGAGCAGTTCTTC. This codes for CASSPRGGSFGEQFF.

The chain recombines TRBV6-6 with TRBJ1-6; the D is unclear. This CDR3 region has 15 residues. Germline V gives CDR1 MNHNY, CDR2 SVGAGI (reference sequence). V was clipped by 6 bases and J by 6 bases, with 15 bases between them. The CDR3 spells CASSPPGVFNSPLHF. CDR3 coding DNA: TGTGCCAGCAGCCCTCCTGGGGTTTTTAATTCACCCCTCCACTTT.

This clone was seen once. The chain carries TRBV30 and TRBJ2-5; D unresolved. The germline V and J ends were trimmed by 5 bases and 2 bases, with 12 bases remaining between them. CDR1 is GTSNPN and CDR2 is SVGIG in the germline V gene (reference sequence). CDR3 size: 13 residues. CDR3: CAWEKGGQETQYF. The CDR3 nucleotides read TGTGCCTGGGAGAAAGGTGGGCAAGAGACCCAGTACTTC.

The V and J genes are TRBV7-2 and TRBJ2-1, with D hard to call. The CDR3 is 13 amino acids. Deletions cut 8 bases from V and 4 bases from J, with 12 bases between. CDR1 is SGHTA, CDR2 FQGNSA, per germline. CDR3 sequence: CASALPQYNEQFF. The CDR3 bases are TGTGCCAGCGCCCTACCCCAATACAATGAGCAGTTCTTC.

The chain has TRBV7-8 and TRBJ1-3, with 8 bases fitting TRBD1. Germline V CDR1 and CDR2: SGHVS, FQNEAQ. The trim removed 1 base at V and 0 bases at J, leaving 8 bases unmatched. The CDR3 is 18 residues long. CDR3 in amino acids: CASSLGITGQVSGNTIYF. For the CDR3, the DNA is TGTGCCAGCAGCTTAGGAATAACGGGACAGGTCTCTGGAAACACCATATATTTT.

This clone was counted once. This chain connects TRBV28 to TRBJ1-5; D remains unclear. The V gene's germline CDR1 is MDHEN and CDR2 SYDVKM. The V gene lost 5 bases and the J gene lost 0 bases, with 14 bases spanning the gap. This CDR3 region has 16 residues. The CDR3 bases are TGTGCCAGCAGTCCCTCCCGCGGACTTAGCAATCAGCCCCAGCATTTT. Its protein product is CASSPSRGLSNQPQHF.

The chain is built from TRBV5-8 and TRBJ1-3; D unclear. CDR1 and CDR2 from the germline V gene are SGHTS and YDEGEE. The CDR3 is 15 residues long. With 0 bases removed from V and 1 base from J, the gap between germline ends came to 8 bases. The CDR3 spells CASSLDGSSGNTIYF. The DNA for the CDR3 is TGTGCCAGCAGCTTGGACGGGTCTTCTGGAAACACCATATATTTT.